The source of this T cell receptor (beta chain) is a study of cytomegalovirus exposure and HLA in healthy donors (dated by TCRdb to about 2017). Some background on the complete study: According to a later analysis, the roughly 120 validation repertoires were produced on the same platform as the 666 repertoires of the first cohort. To predict cytomegalovirus infection status, the study brought together high-throughput TCR immunosequencing, statistical association of individual TCRs with disease status, and machine learning. The study aimed to test whether cataloging public T cell receptors could reveal signatures of past pathogen exposure. In addition to the first cohort of about 650 subjects, a separate validation cohort of 120 different subjects was used.

Separate from the roughly 650-subject first cohort, the validation cohort of roughly 110 subjects was the group to which the donors belonged. The library was built by means of the immunoSEQ multiplex PCR assay. Concerning the study's data processing: To diagnose cytomegalovirus status from the catalog of TCR beta chain sequences, a statistical classification framework was built. TCRdb's version of the immuneACCESS table is confined to in-frame rearrangements and falls short of the full clone set. An unresolved V gene accounts for under half of the shortfall where checked; the remainder is of unknown origin. That table supplies the V and J calls and clone size; D and trimming were determined from the DNA. The sample table holds roughly 190,000 clones, of which roughly 86% were seen once. 7.2% of the sample is in the top ten clones. A note on this clone: The target of this receptor is not known. No per-base quality is available; no much larger clone lies one base away.

Results and caveats for the whole study, not just this receptor: In vitro tests confirmed that a few of the cytomegalovirus-associated TCR beta chains recognize cytomegalovirus antigens. In a later analysis, TCRs clustered in the first cohort were found to also tend to co-occur in the approximately 110 validation repertoires, with roughly 93% of cluster scores above 0. A later analysis lacked HLA typing for the validation cohort, so it scored co-occurrence in that cohort across all 110 or so repertoires. It was suggested by the authors that the approach could potentially be generalized to other disease states and immunological phenotypes. Across donors, most TCR sequences were observed very rarely, whereas some public TCRs were present in many individuals. The study gave a list of about 170 TCR beta chains associated with cytomegalovirus. The classifier was reported to diagnose cytomegalovirus status with high specificity and sensitivity in both the original cohort and the validation cohort.

The germline ends are 11 bases apart after V is trimmed by 8 bases and J by 0 bases. As encoded in the germline V gene, CDR1 is SNHLY while CDR2 is FYNNEI. Taken from cysteine to phenylalanine, the CDR3 has 14 residues. CDR3 DNA only is kept here, 42 bases in frame from base 1. This receptor was identified in a man in his thirties or forties in good health and CMV-seropositive. Sequencing input: PBMCs. The chain joins TRBV2 to TRBJ2-1; no confident D gene assignment can be made. In nucleotide form, the sequence is TGTGCCAGCCAGAACGGACCCTCCTACAATGAGCAGTTCTTC. Translated, this gives CASQNGPSYNEQFF.